This T cell receptor (beta chain) was identified during a study of shared clonotypes between healthy human individuals. This clone was counted a single time. In the original analysis: Filtering differed, since immunoSEQ gave only junction sequences and no quality scores. The method was immunoSEQ multiplex PCR; TCRdb's version includes in-frame clones alone and lacks a portion of them. Clone size and V and J calls were adopted from that table, with D and trimming inferred from the DNA. Of 2 million to 2.5 million clones listed, under 97% were seen once; the top ten hold roughly 0.13%. V was trimmed by 0 bases and J by 7 bases, leaving 13 bases between them. The CDR3 contains 15 residues. From germline, CDR1 is GTSNPN and CDR2 SVGIG (reference sequence).

V usage is TRBV30 and J usage is TRBJ1-6; D call uncertain. The sequence was obtained from a man between 18 and 35 years old in good health. What was sequenced was naive CD4+ T cells sorted from blood. Subset given: CD45RA+ positively selected. CDR3 in amino acids: CAWSVQLGENSPLHF. The CDR3 DNA is TGTGCCTGGAGTGTACAATTGGGCGAGAATTCACCCCTCCACTTT.